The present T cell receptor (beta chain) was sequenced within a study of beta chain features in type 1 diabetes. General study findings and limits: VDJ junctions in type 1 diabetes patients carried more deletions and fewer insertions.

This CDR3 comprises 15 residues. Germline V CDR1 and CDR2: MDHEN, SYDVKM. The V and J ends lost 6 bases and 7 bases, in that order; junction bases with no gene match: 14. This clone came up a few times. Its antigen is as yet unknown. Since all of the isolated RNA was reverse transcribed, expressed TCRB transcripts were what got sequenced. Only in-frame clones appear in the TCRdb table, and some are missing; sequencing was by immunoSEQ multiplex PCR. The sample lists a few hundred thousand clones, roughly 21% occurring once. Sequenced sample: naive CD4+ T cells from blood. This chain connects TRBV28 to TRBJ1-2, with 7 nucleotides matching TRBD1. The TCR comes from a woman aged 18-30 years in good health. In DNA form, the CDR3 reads TGTGCCAGCAGGCCTCCGGGACAGTCGCACTCTGGCTACACCTTC. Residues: CASRPPGQSHSGYTF.